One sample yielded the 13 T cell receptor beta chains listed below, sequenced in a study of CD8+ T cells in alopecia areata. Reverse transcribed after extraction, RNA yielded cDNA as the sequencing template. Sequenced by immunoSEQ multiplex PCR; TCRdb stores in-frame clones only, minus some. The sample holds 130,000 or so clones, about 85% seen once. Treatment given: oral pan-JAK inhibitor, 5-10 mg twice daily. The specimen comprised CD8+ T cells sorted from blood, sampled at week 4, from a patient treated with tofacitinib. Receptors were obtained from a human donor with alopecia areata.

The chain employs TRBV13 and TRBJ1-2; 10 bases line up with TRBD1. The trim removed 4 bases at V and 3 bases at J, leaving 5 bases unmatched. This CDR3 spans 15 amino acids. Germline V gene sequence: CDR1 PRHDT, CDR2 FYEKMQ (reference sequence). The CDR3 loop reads CASSSWTGGDYGYTF. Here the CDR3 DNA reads TGTGCCAGCAGCTCCTGGACAGGGGGTGACTATGGCTACACCTTC.

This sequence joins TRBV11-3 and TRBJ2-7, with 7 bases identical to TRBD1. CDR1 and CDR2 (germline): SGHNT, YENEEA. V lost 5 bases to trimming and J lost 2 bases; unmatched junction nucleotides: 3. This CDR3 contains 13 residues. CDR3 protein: CASSPGQTYEQYF. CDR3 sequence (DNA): TGTGCCAGCAGCCCGGGACAGACCTACGAGCAGTACTTC. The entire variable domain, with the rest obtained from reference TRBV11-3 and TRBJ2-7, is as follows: EAGVVQSPRYKIIEKKQPVAFWCNPISGHNTLYWYLQNLGQGPELLIRYENEEAVDDSQLPKDRFSAERLKGVDSTLKIQPAELGDSAVYLCASSPGQTYEQYFGPGTRLTVT.

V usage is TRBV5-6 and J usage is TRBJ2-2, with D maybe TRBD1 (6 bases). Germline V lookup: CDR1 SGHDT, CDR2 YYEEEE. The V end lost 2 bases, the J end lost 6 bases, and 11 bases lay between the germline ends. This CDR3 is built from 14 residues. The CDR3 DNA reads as TGTGCCAGCAGCTTAGGGGGTCGCGCCGGGGAGCTGTTTTTT. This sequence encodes CASSLGGRAGELFF.

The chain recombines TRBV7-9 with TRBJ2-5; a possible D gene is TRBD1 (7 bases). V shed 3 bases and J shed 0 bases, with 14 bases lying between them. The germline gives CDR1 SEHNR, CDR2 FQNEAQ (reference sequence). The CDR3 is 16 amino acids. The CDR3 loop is CASSLSRGDNQETQYF. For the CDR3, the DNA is TGTGCCAGCAGCTTGTCCAGGGGGGACAACCAAGAGACCCAGTACTTC. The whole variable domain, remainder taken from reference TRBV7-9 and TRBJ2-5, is DTGVSQNPRHKITKRGQNVTFRCDPISEHNRLYWYRQTLGQGPEFLTYFQNEAQLEKSRLLSDRFSAERPKGSFSTLEIQRTEQGDSAMYLCASSLSRGDNQETQYFGPGTRLLVL.

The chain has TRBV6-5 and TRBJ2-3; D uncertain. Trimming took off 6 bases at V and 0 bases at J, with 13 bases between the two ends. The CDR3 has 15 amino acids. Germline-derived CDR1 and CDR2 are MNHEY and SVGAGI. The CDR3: CASSPELPSTDTQYF. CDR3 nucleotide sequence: TGTGCCAGCAGCCCCGAGCTACCTAGCACAGATACGCAGTATTTT.

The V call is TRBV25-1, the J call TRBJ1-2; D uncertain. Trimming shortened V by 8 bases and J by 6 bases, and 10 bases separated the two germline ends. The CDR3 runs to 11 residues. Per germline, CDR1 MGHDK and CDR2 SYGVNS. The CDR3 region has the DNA TGTGCCAGCGGCCAGAACCATGGCTACACCTTC. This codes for CASGQNHGYTF.

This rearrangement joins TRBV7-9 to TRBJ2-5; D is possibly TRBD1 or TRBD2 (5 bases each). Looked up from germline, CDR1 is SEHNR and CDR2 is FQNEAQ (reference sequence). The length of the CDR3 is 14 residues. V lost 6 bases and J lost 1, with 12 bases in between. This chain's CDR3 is CASRHKGPQETQYF. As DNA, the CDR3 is TGTGCCAGCAGACACAAGGGACCCCAAGAGACCCAGTACTTC.

The CDR3 DNA follows: TGCGCCAGCGGGGGAGGGGAGGTCGAGCAGTACTTC. This encodes CASGGGEVEQYF. The chain carries TRBV10-2 and TRBJ2-7, with TRBD2 matching 7 bases. V lost 8 bases, J lost 6 bases, and 7 bases stayed unmatched. Germline V gene data show CDR1 as WSHSY and CDR2 as SAAADI. This CDR3 contains 12 residues.

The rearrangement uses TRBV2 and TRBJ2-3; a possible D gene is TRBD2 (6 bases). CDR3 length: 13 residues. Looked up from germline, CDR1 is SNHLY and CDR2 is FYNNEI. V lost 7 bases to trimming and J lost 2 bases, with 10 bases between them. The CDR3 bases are TGTGCCAGCAACGGGGGATCCACAGATACGCAGTATTTT. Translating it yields CASNGGSTDTQYF.

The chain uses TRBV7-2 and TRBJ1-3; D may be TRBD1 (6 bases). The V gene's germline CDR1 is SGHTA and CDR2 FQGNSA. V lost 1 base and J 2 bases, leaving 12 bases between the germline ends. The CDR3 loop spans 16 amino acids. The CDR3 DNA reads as TGTGCCAGCAGCTTAGTACCAGGGGAGGCTGGAAACACCATATATTTT. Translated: CASSLVPGEAGNTIYF.

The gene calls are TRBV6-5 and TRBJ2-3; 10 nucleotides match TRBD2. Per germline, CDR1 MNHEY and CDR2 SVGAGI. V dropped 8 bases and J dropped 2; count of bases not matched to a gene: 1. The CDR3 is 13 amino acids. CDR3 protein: CASGTSVTDTQYF. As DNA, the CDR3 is TGTGCCAGCGGGACTAGCGTCACAGATACGCAGTATTTT.

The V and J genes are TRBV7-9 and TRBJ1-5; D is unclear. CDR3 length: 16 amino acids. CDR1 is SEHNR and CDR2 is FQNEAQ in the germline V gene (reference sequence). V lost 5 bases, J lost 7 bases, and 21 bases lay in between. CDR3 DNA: TGTGCCAGCAGCGTTGGCCAAAATCCCCTTGGACAGCCCCAGCATTTT. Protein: CASSVGQNPLGQPQHF.

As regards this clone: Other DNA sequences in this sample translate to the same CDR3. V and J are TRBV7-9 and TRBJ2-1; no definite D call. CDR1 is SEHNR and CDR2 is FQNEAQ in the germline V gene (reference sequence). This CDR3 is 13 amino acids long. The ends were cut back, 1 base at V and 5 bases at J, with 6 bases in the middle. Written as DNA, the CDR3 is TGTGCCAGCAGCTTAGGTTCCGACAATGAGCAGTTCTTC. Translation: CASSLGSDNEQFF. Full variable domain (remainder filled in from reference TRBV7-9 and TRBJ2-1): DTGVSQNPRHKITKRGQNVTFRCDPISEHNRLYWYRQTLGQGPEFLTYFQNEAQLEKSRLLSDRFSAERPKGSFSTLEIQRTEQGDSAMYLCASSLGSDNEQFFGPGTRLTVL.